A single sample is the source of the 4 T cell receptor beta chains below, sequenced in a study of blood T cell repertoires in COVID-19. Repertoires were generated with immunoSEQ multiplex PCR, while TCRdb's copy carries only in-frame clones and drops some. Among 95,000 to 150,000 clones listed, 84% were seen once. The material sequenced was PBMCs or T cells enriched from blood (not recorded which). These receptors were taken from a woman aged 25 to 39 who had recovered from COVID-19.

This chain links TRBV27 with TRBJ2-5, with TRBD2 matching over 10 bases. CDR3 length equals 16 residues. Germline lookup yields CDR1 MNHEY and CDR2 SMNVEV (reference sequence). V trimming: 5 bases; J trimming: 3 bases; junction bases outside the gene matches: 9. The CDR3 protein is CASSRLGLAAEETQYF. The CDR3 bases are TGTGCCAGCAGTCGGCTTGGACTAGCGGCAGAAGAGACCCAGTACTTC.

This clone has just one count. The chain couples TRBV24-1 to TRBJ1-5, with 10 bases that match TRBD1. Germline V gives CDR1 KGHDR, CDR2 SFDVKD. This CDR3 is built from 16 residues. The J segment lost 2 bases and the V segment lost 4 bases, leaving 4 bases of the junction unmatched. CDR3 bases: TGTGCCACCAGTGACCCCGGGACAGGGGGCAATCAGCCCCAGCATTTT. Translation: CATSDPGTGGNQPQHF.

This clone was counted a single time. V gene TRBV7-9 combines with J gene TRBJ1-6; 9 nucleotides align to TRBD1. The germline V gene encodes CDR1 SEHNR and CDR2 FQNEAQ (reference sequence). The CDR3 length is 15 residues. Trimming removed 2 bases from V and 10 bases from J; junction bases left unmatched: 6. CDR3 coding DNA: TGTGCCAGCAGCTTAAGGGGACAGGGAGACTCACCCCTCCACTTT. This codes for CASSLRGQGDSPLHF.

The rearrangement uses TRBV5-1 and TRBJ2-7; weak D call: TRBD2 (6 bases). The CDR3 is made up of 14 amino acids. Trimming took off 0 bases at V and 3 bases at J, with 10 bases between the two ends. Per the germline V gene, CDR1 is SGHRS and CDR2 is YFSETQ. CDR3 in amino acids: CASSLDGGFYEQYF. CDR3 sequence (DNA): TGCGCCAGCAGCTTGGATGGAGGGTTCTACGAGCAGTACTTC.